The 5 T cell receptor beta chains given below trace back to one sample, sequenced in a study of shared clonotypes between healthy human individuals. Only in-frame clones appear in the TCRdb table, and some are missing; sequencing was by immunoSEQ multiplex PCR. The table lists millions of clones, around nine tenths of them singletons. Sequencing was carried out using naive CD4+ T cells sorted from blood. Subset described: CD45RA+ positively selected. Receptors originate from a man between 18 and 35 years old in good health.

Only a few counts were recorded for this clone. This sample includes further DNA sequences coding for the same CDR3. The chain carries TRBV10-3 and TRBJ1-2; unclear D gene. CDR3 length equals 12 residues. Germline V lookup: CDR1 ENHRY, CDR2 SYGVKD. With 2 bases removed from V and 4 bases from J, the gap between germline ends came to 5 bases. The CDR3 loop is CAISEGIYGYTF. CDR3 sequence (DNA): TGTGCCATCAGTGAGGGGATCTATGGCTACACCTTC.

The chain carries TRBV7-9 and TRBJ1-1; TRBD1 might be the D (5 bases). V lost 1 base and J lost 9, with 9 bases in between. The CDR3 sequence is 12 residues long. CDR1 is SEHNR and CDR2 is FQNEAQ in the germline V gene (reference sequence). Here the CDR3 DNA reads TGTGCCAGCAGCTTAGGCGGGGGTAAAGCTTTCTTT. Its translation is CASSLGGGKAFF.

This clone was seen just once. V is TRBV13 and J is TRBJ2-1; D possibly corresponds to TRBD2 (6 bases). Per the germline V gene, CDR1 is PRHDT and CDR2 is FYEKMQ (reference sequence). The CDR3 runs to 16 residues. V lost 5 bases to trimming and J lost 3 bases, with 17 bases between them. Here the CDR3 reads CASSRRTGANYNEQFF. The CDR3 region has the DNA TGTGCCAGCAGCCGAAGAACGGGAGCGAACTACAATGAGCAGTTCTTC.

The rearrangement links TRBV7-2 to TRBJ1-1; no clear D. Germline V gene sequence: CDR1 SGHTA, CDR2 FQGNSA. V lost 5 bases, J lost 0 bases, and 7 bases lay in between. The CDR3 totals 13 residues. Here the CDR3 DNA reads TGTGCCAGCAGCCCCAATGTGAACACTGAAGCTTTCTTT. Encoded protein: CASSPNVNTEAFF.

This clone was counted only a few times. This chain connects TRBV19 to TRBJ2-7; 9 bases match TRBD2. CDR1 and CDR2 from the germline V gene are LNHDA and SQIVND (reference sequence). The J segment lost 7 bases and the V segment lost 6 bases, leaving 10 bases of the junction unmatched. CDR3 length: 14 amino acids. The CDR3 DNA follows: TGTGCCAGTAGCGAGGCGGGGGGGCCCTGGGAGCAGTACTTC. Translated, it gives CASSEAGGPWEQYF.